This T cell receptor (beta chain) was observed in a study of blood T cell repertoires in COVID-19. The CDR3 runs 18 residues. Trimming at V came to 0 bases and at J to 2 bases, leaving 7 bases not matched to a gene. TCRdb keeps only in-frame clones here, not all; method: immunoSEQ multiplex PCR. In the table there are about 170,000 clones, 86% of which are singletons. The sample holds one count of this clone. This sequence originates from a man in his 70s with acute or convalescent COVID-19. The chain couples TRBV23-1 to TRBJ2-4, with TRBD2 matching 10 bases. TRBV23-1 is flagged as an ORF with uncertain function. Specimen: peripheral blood. The CDR3 bases are TGCGCCAGCAGTCAATCAAGCGAGCGGGAGGGCCCCAAAAACATTCAGTACTTC. As protein: CASSQSSEREGPKNIQYF.